The 32 T cell receptor beta chains listed next were all sequenced from one sample in a study of T-cell reconstitution after alpha-beta-depleted transplantation in children. Preparation of the TCRbeta library used unique molecular identifiers. MiXCR, applied by TCRdb to the PCR reads, yields one record per CDR3 protein. Among 300,000 to 350,000 distinct CDR3 sequences listed, 15% to 20% were seen once. This specimen was PBMCs, mostly from graft donor cells, taken 360 days after TCRalphabeta/CD19-depleted stem cell transplant. These receptors originate from a male patient aged 2 to 10 who had a stem cell transplant for acute lymphoblastic leukemia, so the T cells may come from the graft donor.

Ten or more counts support this clonotype. The chain couples TRBV6-5 to TRBJ2-2; no clear D gene. Germline CDR1 reads MNHEY; CDR2 reads SVGAGI. The CDR3 totals 11 residues. The germline V and J ends were trimmed by 8 bases and 7 bases, with 8 bases remaining between them. The CDR3 sequence: CASGRVGELFF. Here the CDR3 DNA reads TGTGCCAGCGGCCGGGTCGGGGAGCTGTTTTTT.

In this sample, this clonotype turned up a few times. The J gene is TRBJ2-2, the V gene TRBV27; unclear D gene. This CDR3 contains 16 residues. Trimming took 0 bases from V and 0 from J, leaving 8 bases between them. Per the germline V gene, CDR1 is MNHEY and CDR2 is SMNVEV (reference sequence). CDR3 DNA sequence: TGTGCCAGCAGTTTATCCGCGGCTGCGAACACCGGGGAGCTGTTTTTT. This sequence encodes CASSLSAAANTGELFF.

V and J are TRBV13 and TRBJ2-7; the match to TRBD2 covers 8 bases. V trimming: 4 bases; J trimming: 3 bases; junction bases outside the gene matches: 11. Germline-derived CDR1 and CDR2 are PRHDT and FYEKMQ (reference sequence). This CDR3 has 16 residues. CDR3 nucleotide sequence: TGTGCCAGCAGCTCTCCTCTCGGGACTAGAGGCTACGAGCAGTACTTC. Translated, it gives CASSSPLGTRGYEQYF.

The gene calls are TRBV12-3 or TRBV12-4 and TRBJ2-7; D is uncertain. V lost 6 bases to trimming and J lost 1 base, with 22 bases between them. The CDR3 has 17 residues. DNA for the CDR3: TGTGCCAGCAGCCAAACCTCCCGCTACGGTCTTTCCTACGAGCAGTACTTC. This translates into CASSQTSRYGLSYEQYF.

The CDR3 sequence: CAWTVTGGLAGYTF. As DNA, the CDR3 is TGTGCCTGGACTGTCACAGGGGGCCTGGCTGGCTACACCTTC. V and J are TRBV30 and TRBJ1-2, with 9 bases that match TRBD1. V lost 4 bases to trimming and J lost 7 bases; unmatched junction nucleotides: 10. CDR3 length: 14 residues. Germline V gene data show CDR1 as GTSNPN and CDR2 as SVGIG (reference sequence). Filled out from reference TRBV30 and TRBJ1-2, the complete variable domain reads SQTIHQWPATLVQPVGSPLSLECTVEGTSNPNLYWYRQAAGRGLQLLFYSVGIGQISSEVPQNLSASRPQDRQFILSSKKLLLSDSGFYLCAWTVTGGLAGYTFGSGTRLTVV.

The CDR3 nucleotides read TGTGCCAGCAGTTTGGCAGCGCAGGGAACTTTCTTT. Translation: CASSLAAQGTFF. This chain joins TRBV28 and TRBJ1-1; tentatively, D is TRBD1 (5 bases). V shed 3 bases and J shed 12 bases, with 14 bases lying between them. The CDR3 spans 12 residues. Germline V gene sequence: CDR1 MDHEN, CDR2 SYDVKM.

The chain employs TRBV27 and TRBJ2-1; D ambiguous. The V gene lost 6 bases and the J gene lost 6 bases, with 15 bases spanning the gap. CDR1 is MNHEY, CDR2 SMNVEV, per germline (reference sequence). The CDR3 covers 14 residues. The DNA for the CDR3 is TGTGCCAGCAGAGAGCTGGAATGGGGCAATGAGCAGTTCTTC. Translating it yields CASRELEWGNEQFF.

The chain joins TRBV12-3 or TRBV12-4 to TRBJ1-6; perhaps TRBD1 as D (5 bases). The CDR3 sequence is 15 residues long. The V end was cut by 3 bases, the J end by 9 bases, with 15 bases between. The CDR3: CASSFAGRGGSPLHF. As DNA, the CDR3 is TGTGCCAGCAGTTTTGCGGGCCGCGGGGGTTCACCCCTCCACTTT.

The chain links TRBV19 to TRBJ2-1; no definite D call. The length of the CDR3 is 12 residues. Germline V gene sequence: CDR1 LNHDA, CDR2 SQIVND (reference sequence). The V end was cut by 1 base, the J end by 6 bases, with 4 bases between. CDR3 sequence: CASSIGVNEQFF. The CDR3 nucleotides read TGTGCCAGTAGTATAGGGGTCAATGAGCAGTTCTTC.

This clonotype was seen repeatedly, ten times or more. The CDR3 loop is CASSLSSREEEQFF. DNA of the CDR3: TGTGCCAGCAGCTTGTCTAGTCGGGAGGAGGAGCAGTTCTTC. This chain uses TRBV7-3 with TRBJ2-1; TRBD2 aligns across 7 bases. Per germline, CDR1 SGHTA and CDR2 FQGTGA. This CDR3 is 14 amino acids long. After removal of 3 bases from V and 10 bases from J, the junction contained 9 bases not matched to a gene.

This clonotype has more than one count but fewer than ten. The chain couples TRBV9 to TRBJ1-2, with D possibly TRBD1 on 5 matching bases. V was trimmed by 1 base and J by 4 bases, leaving 20 bases between them. Germline CDR1 reads SGDLS; CDR2 reads YYNGEE. CDR3 length: 17 amino acids. CDR3 loop: CASSVTLLSGTAYGYTF. CDR3 sequence (DNA): TGTGCCAGCAGCGTAACACTCCTTTCCGGGACCGCCTATGGCTACACCTTC.

The chain links TRBV24-1 to TRBJ2-3; 9 bases are a match to TRBD2. J gave up 3 bases and V 5 bases, and 5 bases lay outside the gene matches. Germline V gives CDR1 KGHDR, CDR2 SFDVKD. CDR3 length equals 15 residues. The DNA for the CDR3 is TGTGCCACCAGTGTGGTAGCGGGAGCGACAGATACGCAGTATTTT. Protein sequence: CATSVVAGATDTQYF.

The V call is TRBV11-2, the J call TRBJ2-2; D perhaps matches TRBD2 (7 bases). Germline CDR1 SGHAT, CDR2 FQNNGV. The CDR3 runs 16 residues. Trimming removed 4 bases at V and 4 bases at J, with 16 bases between. The CDR3 coding sequence is TGTGCCAGCAGCTGGACAGCTCAGCGGGGCACCGGGGAGCTGTTTTTT. Protein: CASSWTAQRGTGELFF. The whole variable domain, remainder taken from reference TRBV11-2 and TRBJ2-2, is EAGVAQSPRYKIIEKRQSVAFWCNPISGHATLYWYQQILGQGPKLLIQFQNNGVVDDSQLPKDRFSAERLKGVDSTLKIQPAKLEDSAVYLCASSWTAQRGTGELFFGEGSRLTVL.

The chain couples TRBV11-1 to TRBJ2-2; TRBD2 matches 10 bases. The germline CDR1 and CDR2 sequences are SGHAT and FQDESV (reference sequence). The length of the CDR3 is 20 residues. After removal of 3 bases from V and 3 bases from J, the junction contained 16 bases not matched to a gene. CDR3 nucleotide sequence: TGTGCCAGCAGCTTTCCAGTTCTTTCTAGCGGGAGTTTGGACACCGGGGAGCTGTTTTTT. Protein: CASSFPVLSSGSLDTGELFF.

The chain recombines TRBV2 with TRBJ1-1; D perhaps matches TRBD1 (6 bases). CDR1 is SNHLY, CDR2 FYNNEI, per germline. There are 14 residues in the CDR3. V was trimmed by 6 bases and J by 1 base, leaving 12 bases between them. The CDR3 spells CASSRRGKNTEAFF. The CDR3 coding sequence is TGTGCCAGCAGCCGCAGGGGTAAGAACACTGAAGCTTTCTTT.

V is TRBV3-1 and J is TRBJ1-1, with 10 nucleotides matching TRBD1. In germline, CDR1 is LGHDT, CDR2 YNNKEL (reference sequence). V gave up 0 bases and J gave up 5 bases; unmatched junction bases: 6. The CDR3 has 16 residues. The CDR3: CASSQDKDRGGTEAFF. The DNA of the CDR3 is TGTGCCAGCAGCCAAGATAAGGACAGGGGGGGAACTGAAGCTTTCTTT.

CDR3 region: CASSPRPRDSNEKLFF. The CDR3 bases are TGTGCCAGCAGCCCTAGACCTCGGGACAGTAATGAAAAACTGTTTTTT. The chain combines TRBV7-2 with TRBJ1-4, with 7 positions matching TRBD1. Germline V gene lookup returns CDR1 SGHTA and CDR2 FQGNSA. There are 16 residues in the CDR3. After removal of 5 bases from V and 4 bases from J, the junction contained 10 bases not matched to a gene.

CDR3 sequence: CSAREDGRWDYGYTF. In nucleotides, the CDR3 is TGCAGTGCTAGAGAAGACGGCAGGTGGGACTATGGCTACACCTTC. V and J are TRBV20-1 and TRBJ1-2, with D unclear. CDR1 is DFQATT, CDR2 SNEGSKA, per germline (reference sequence). This CDR3 has 15 residues. V lost 0 bases and J lost 3, with 14 bases in between.

This clonotype was found many times. The rearrangement joins TRBV20-1 to TRBJ2-1; TRBD2 agrees at 7 bases. The CDR3 totals 15 residues. The germline V gene encodes CDR1 DFQATT and CDR2 SNEGSKA (reference sequence). Germline trimming cut 5 bases from V and 0 bases from J; bases unmatched to any gene: 7. In nucleotides, the CDR3 is TGCAGTGCTCTCCGGGGCGGGAGCTCCTACAATGAGCAGTTCTTC. This encodes CSALRGGSSYNEQFF.

In this sample, this clonotype turned up a few times. The chain has TRBV28 and TRBJ1-3; D is unclear. This CDR3 contains 11 residues. In germline, CDR1 is MDHEN, CDR2 SYDVKM. Trimming removed 4 bases from V and 3 bases from J, with 1 base in between. CDR3 loop: CASSYGNTIYF. The CDR3 coding sequence is TGTGCCAGCAGTTATGGAAACACCATATATTTT.

In its sample, this clonotype was seen many times. The chain joins TRBV12-3 or TRBV12-4 to TRBJ2-7; D gene unclear. The CDR3 runs to 15 residues. V was pared by 6 bases and J by 3 bases, with 18 bases between. Here the CDR3 reads CASSSSLPFSYEQYF. The DNA of the CDR3 is TGTGCCAGCAGCTCTTCTTTGCCATTTAGCTACGAGCAGTACTTC.

The chain links TRBV5-8 to TRBJ2-5, with no clear D. V lost 1 base and J 4 bases, leaving 8 bases between the germline ends. Germline V gene lookup returns CDR1 SGHTS and CDR2 YDEGEE. The CDR3 covers 13 residues. In DNA form, the CDR3 reads TGTGCCAGCAGCTTGCAAGGGTCAGAGACCCAGTACTTC. Protein: CASSLQGSETQYF.

In this sample, this clonotype turned up a few times. The chain combines TRBV5-1 with TRBJ2-7; 7 bases map to TRBD2. V gave up 1 base and J gave up 4 bases; unmatched junction bases: 20. The CDR3 loop spans 19 amino acids. Per the germline V gene, CDR1 is SGHRS and CDR2 is YFSETQ. The CDR3 region has the DNA TGCGCCAGCAGCTTGAGGCCGCGGGAGACCACCCAGTTTACTTACGAGCAGTACTTC. This codes for CASSLRPRETTQFTYEQYF.

In its sample, this clonotype was seen many times. The chain employs TRBV5-5 and TRBJ2-3, with 9 bases fitting TRBD2. CDR3 length: 16 residues. Germline V gene data show CDR1 as SGHKS and CDR2 as YYEKEE (reference sequence). V dropped 3 bases and J dropped 2; count of bases not matched to a gene: 7. The CDR3 DNA reads as TGTGCCAGCAGCTCGCACTCTAGCGGGAACACAGATACGCAGTATTTT. This translates into CASSSHSSGNTDTQYF.

The chain has TRBV28 and TRBJ1-5; TRBD1 might be the D (6 bases). Trimming stripped 5 bases from V and 2 bases from J, with 13 bases between. The germline CDR1 and CDR2 sequences are MDHEN and SYDVKM. The CDR3 sequence is 15 residues long. The CDR3 nucleotides are TGTGCCAGCAGTCGCGGGGGGGGCGGCAATCAGCCCCAGCATTTT. This sequence encodes CASSRGGGGNQPQHF.

The chain uses TRBV29-1 and TRBJ2-1; the match to TRBD2 covers 8 bases. Unmatched junction bases numbered 4, after V lost 4 bases and J lost 14 bases. This CDR3 is built from 10 residues. Germline V lookup: CDR1 SQVTM, CDR2 ANQGSEA. DNA of the CDR3: TGCAGCGTTGTAGGGCGGGAGGAGTTCTTC. It encodes CSVVGREEFF.

In this sample, this clonotype turned up a few times. V usage is TRBV20-1 and J usage is TRBJ2-5; 14 positions match TRBD2. CDR3 length: 16 residues. Germline CDR1 is DFQATT and CDR2 is SNEGSKA (reference sequence). The ends lost 4 bases at V and 4 bases at J; junction bases unmatched: 8. The CDR3 nucleotides read TGCAGTGCTACCGGGACTAGCGGGAGTCTCGGAGAGACCCAGTACTTC. It encodes CSATGTSGSLGETQYF.

The sample holds a few counts of this clonotype. The chain employs TRBV20-1 and TRBJ2-2; the D is unclear. V gave up 2 bases and J gave up 3 bases, with 16 bases separating them. This CDR3 has 16 amino acids. Germline V lookup: CDR1 DFQATT, CDR2 SNEGSKA (reference sequence). The CDR3 loop is CSARSWEQQDTGELFF. DNA for the CDR3: TGCAGTGCTAGATCCTGGGAACAGCAAGACACCGGGGAGCTGTTTTTT.

This rearrangement joins TRBV7-9 to TRBJ2-5; 7 positions agree with TRBD1. This CDR3 spans 15 amino acids. Germline V lookup: CDR1 SEHNR, CDR2 FQNEAQ (reference sequence). The V gene end was trimmed by 5 bases and the J gene end by 0 bases; junction bases not matched to a gene: 6. CDR3 region: CASSTGTAYQETQYF. DNA for the CDR3: TGTGCCAGCAGCACCGGGACAGCGTACCAAGAGACCCAGTACTTC.

This clonotype was seen many times. The chain employs TRBV20-1 and TRBJ2-5, with TRBD1 identical over 10 bases. The CDR3 is made up of 13 amino acids. The V gene end was trimmed by 6 bases and the J gene end by 1 base; junction bases not matched to a gene: 2. Germline CDR1 DFQATT, CDR2 SNEGSKA (reference sequence). The DNA for the CDR3 is TGCAGTGCAAGGACAGGGGGCCAAGAGACCCAGTACTTC. It codes for CSARTGGQETQYF.

The chain is built from TRBV10-1 and TRBJ2-3, with D hard to call. Trimming pared 2 bases from V and 2 bases from J, leaving 8 bases between. Germline CDR1 and CDR2: WNHNN and SYGVQD (reference sequence). The CDR3 has 14 amino acids. Here the CDR3 reads CASSEARVTDTQYF. The CDR3 DNA reads as TGCGCCAGCAGTGAGGCTAGGGTCACAGATACGCAGTATTTT.

The J gene is TRBJ2-1, the V gene TRBV29-1, with D possibly matching TRBD2 (6 bases). Trimming left V 4 bases short and J 0 bases short, with 10 bases between. CDR1 and CDR2 from the germline V gene are SQVTM and ANQGSEA. The CDR3 is 14 residues long. CDR3 coding DNA: TGCAGCGTTGTCACGGGGGTCTCCTACAATGAGCAGTTCTTC. Translation gives CSVVTGVSYNEQFF.